A selection of T cell receptor beta chains follows, all from one sample in a study of control samples from healthy donors and cancer patients. Produced via immunoSEQ multiplex PCR; TCRdb's table is partial and in-frame only. Of 150,000 to 200,000 clones detected, about nine tenths appear once; the ten largest clones hold about 1.6%. Input material: blood. The receptor set was obtained from a woman aged 30 to 39 in good health. The CDR3 runs from the conserved cysteine through the conserved F or W. Each record gives: CDR3 DNA, CDR3 protein, D gene, clone size, V gene, J gene. The D gene is left open where the match is weak. Only some rows state a clone size, as once, few, many or a class for expanded clones.

DNA: TGTGCCAGCAAAACGGGGGGGCTTGGCACCGGGGAGCTGTTTTTT; CDR3: CASKTGGLGTGELFF; D: TRBD2; size: NA; V: TRBV6-5; J: TRBJ2-2
DNA: TGTGCCAGCAGCATCCTGCCGGGACTAGCGGGCACAGATACGCAGTATTTT; CDR3: CASSILPGLAGTDTQYF; D: TRBD2; size: NA; V: TRBV7-9; J: TRBJ2-3
DNA: TGTGCCAGCTCACCCGGGACAGGGCTGCACTATGGCTACACCTTC; CDR3: CASSPGTGLHYGYTF; D: TRBD1; size: NA; V: TRBV18; J: TRBJ1-2
DNA: TGTGCCAGCAGTTACTCGGGGGTCCAGCAGTACTTC; CDR3: CASSYSGVQQYF; D: NA; size: NA; V: TRBV6-6; J: TRBJ2-7
DNA: TGTGCCAGCAGCTCCGGGACAGGGAACGGGGAGCTGTTTTTT; CDR3: CASSSGTGNGELFF; D: TRBD1; size: NA; V: TRBV11-3; J: TRBJ2-2
DNA: TGTGCCAGCAGCTCCCGGGGCAATGAGCAGTTCTTC; CDR3: CASSSRGNEQFF; D: NA; size: NA; V: TRBV11-2; J: TRBJ2-1
DNA: TGTGCCACCAGTGACACCTCAGCGGGTACCTACAATGAGCAGTTCTTC; CDR3: CATSDTSAGTYNEQFF; D: NA; size: NA; V: TRBV24-1; J: TRBJ2-1
DNA: TGTGCCAGCAGTTCCCCCGGGACTTACGAGCAGTACTTC; CDR3: CASSSPGTYEQYF; D: NA; size: NA; V: TRBV6-5; J: TRBJ2-7
DNA: TGCGCCAGCAGCGGTAACAGGGGCAGCACAGATACGCAGTATTTT; CDR3: CASSGNRGSTDTQYF; D: TRBD1; size: NA; V: TRBV5-1; J: TRBJ2-3
DNA: TGTGCCAGCAGCTCCGGACAGGTTCCCTACAATGAGCAGTTCTTC; CDR3: CASSSGQVPYNEQFF; D: TRBD1; size: NA; V: TRBV5-8; J: TRBJ2-1
DNA: TGTGCCAGCAGCTCCGACAGGGCCCACCGGAACACTGAAGCTTTCTTT; CDR3: CASSSDRAHRNTEAFF; D: TRBD1; size: NA; V: TRBV28; J: TRBJ1-1
DNA: TGTGCCAGCAGCTCCCGGACAGGCCAAGAGACCCAGTACTTC; CDR3: CASSSRTGQETQYF; D: TRBD1; size: NA; V: TRBV11-3; J: TRBJ2-5
DNA: TGTGCCAGCAGTCCGGGACAGCCAAATCTCTATGGCTACACCTTC; CDR3: CASSPGQPNLYGYTF; D: TRBD1; size: NA; V: TRBV28; J: TRBJ1-2
DNA: TGCGCCAGCGGGCGGGGGGTCACAGATACGCAGTATTTT; CDR3: CASGRGVTDTQYF; D: TRBD2; size: NA; V: TRBV5-1; J: TRBJ2-3
DNA: TGCAGCGTTGAAGAGGGGGGCACCTACGAGCAGTACTTC; CDR3: CSVEEGGTYEQYF; D: NA; size: NA; V: TRBV29-1; J: TRBJ2-7
DNA: TGTGCCAGCAGCTTGGGCCTGCTAGCGGGACCCGTGAATGAGCAGTTCTTC; CDR3: CASSLGLLAGPVNEQFF; D: TRBD2; size: NA; V: TRBV5-4; J: TRBJ2-1
DNA: TGTGCCTGGAGTGTACTACAGGGAGATTCACCCCTCCACTTT; CDR3: CAWSVLQGDSPLHF; D: NA; size: NA; V: TRBV30; J: TRBJ1-6
DNA: TGTGCCAGCAGCTTAGGGACTACAGGGTCCGAGCAGTACTTC; CDR3: CASSLGTTGSEQYF; D: NA; size: NA; V: TRBV7-9; J: TRBJ2-7
DNA: TGTGCCAGTAGCCCCCGGTTTAGCGGCTACACAGATACGCAGTATTTT; CDR3: CASSPRFSGYTDTQYF; D: NA; size: once; V: TRBV19; J: TRBJ2-3
DNA: TGTGCCAGCAGCTCGCCGGTAGGCACTGAAGCTTTCTTT; CDR3: CASSSPVGTEAFF; D: NA; size: once; V: TRBV11-3; J: TRBJ1-1
DNA: TGTGCCAGCAGTTCCCTTCGTAGGGGGCAAGGAAACACCATATATTTT; CDR3: CASSSLRRGQGNTIYF; D: TRBD1; size: NA; V: TRBV6-5; J: TRBJ1-3
DNA: TGTGCCAGCAGTGAATACGGGGGAGGGGTAACCGGGGAGCTGTTTTTT; CDR3: CASSEYGGGVTGELFF; D: TRBD2; size: NA; V: TRBV25-1; J: TRBJ2-2
DNA: TGTGCCAGCAGCCGACAGGGGGTGGATGGCTACACCTTC; CDR3: CASSRQGVDGYTF; D: TRBD1; size: NA; V: TRBV3-1/TRBV3-2; J: TRBJ1-2
DNA: TGTGCCAGCAGCCAAGATAAAATAGCGGGGGGGCAAGAGACCCAGTACTTC; CDR3: CASSQDKIAGGQETQYF; D: TRBD2; size: NA; V: TRBV3-1/TRBV3-2; J: TRBJ2-5
DNA: TGTGCCAAGGGGGGACATACGAACACTGAAGCTTTCTTT; CDR3: CAKGGHTNTEAFF; D: NA; size: NA; V: TRBV24-1; J: TRBJ1-1
DNA: TGTGCCAGCAGTCGGGACAGGGGAATCAATCAGCCCCAGCATTTT; CDR3: CASSRDRGINQPQHF; D: TRBD1; size: NA; V: TRBV6-2/TRBV6-3; J: TRBJ1-5